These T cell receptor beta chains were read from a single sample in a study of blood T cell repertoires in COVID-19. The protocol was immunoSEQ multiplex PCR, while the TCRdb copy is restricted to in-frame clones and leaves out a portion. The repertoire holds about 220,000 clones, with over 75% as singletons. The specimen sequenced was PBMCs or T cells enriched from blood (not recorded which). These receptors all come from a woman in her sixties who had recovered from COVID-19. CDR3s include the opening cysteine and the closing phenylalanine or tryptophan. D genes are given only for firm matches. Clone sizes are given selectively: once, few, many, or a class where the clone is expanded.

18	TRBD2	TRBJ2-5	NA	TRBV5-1	CASGQPGTSGASQETQYF	TGCGCCAGCGGCCAGCCAGGGACTAGCGGAGCTAGCCAAGAGACCCAGTACTTC
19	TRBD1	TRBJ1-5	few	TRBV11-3	CASSLECGQGAYGNQPQHF	TGTGCCAGCAGCTTAGAGTGTGGGCAGGGGGCATACGGCAATCAGCCCCAGCATTTT
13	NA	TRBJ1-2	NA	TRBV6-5	CASSLTRWDGYTF	TGTGCCAGCAGTCTAACCAGGTGGGATGGCTACACCTTC
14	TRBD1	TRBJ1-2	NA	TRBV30	CAWSPGQGPGGYTF	TGTGCCTGGAGCCCGGGACAGGGGCCAGGTGGCTACACCTTC
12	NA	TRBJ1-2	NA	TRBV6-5	CASKGTNYGYTF	TGTGCCAGCAAGGGGACTAACTATGGCTACACCTTC
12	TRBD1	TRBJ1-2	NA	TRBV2	CASSTGGYGYTF	TGTGCCAGCAGTACAGGGGGCTATGGCTACACCTTC
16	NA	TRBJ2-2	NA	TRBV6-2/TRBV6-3	CASSPYYSRGTGELFF	TGTGCCAGCAGTCCATACTACTCAAGGGGCACCGGGGAGCTGTTTTTT
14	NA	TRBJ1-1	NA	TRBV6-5	CASSYSKLNTEAFF	TGTGCCAGCAGTTACTCGAAGCTGAACACTGAAGCTTTCTTT
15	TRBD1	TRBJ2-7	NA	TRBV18	CASSLGQGRNYEQYF	TGTGCCAGCTCCTTAGGACAGGGGCGTAACTACGAGCAGTACTTC
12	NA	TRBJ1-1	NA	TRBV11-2	CASSPQGGGAFF	TGTGCCAGCAGCCCCCAGGGAGGGGGAGCTTTCTTT
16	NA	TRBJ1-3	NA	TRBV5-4	CASSLVGGSSGNTIYF	TGTGCCAGCAGCTTGGTCGGGGGGTCCTCTGGAAACACCATATATTTT
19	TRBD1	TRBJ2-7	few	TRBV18	CASSPPSQGARSETYEQYF	TGTGCCAGCTCACCACCGTCCCAGGGGGCGCGTTCCGAAACCTACGAGCAGTACTTC
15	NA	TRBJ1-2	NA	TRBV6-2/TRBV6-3	CASIHSVGVLYGYTF	TGTGCCAGCATTCACTCGGTGGGAGTCCTCTATGGCTACACCTTC
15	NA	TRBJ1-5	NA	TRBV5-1	CASSLDSLGDQPQHF	TGCGCCAGCAGCTTGGACAGTCTCGGCGATCAGCCCCAGCATTTT
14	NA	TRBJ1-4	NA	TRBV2	CASRAGLTNEKLFF	TGTGCCAGCAGGGCAGGGTTAACTAATGAAAAACTGTTTTTT
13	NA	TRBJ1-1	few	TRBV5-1	CASSLGRDTEAFF	TGCGCCAGCAGCTTGGGCAGGGACACTGAAGCTTTCTTT
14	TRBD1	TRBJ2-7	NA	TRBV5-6	CASSLGQGAYEQYF	TGTGCCAGCAGCCTTGGACAGGGGGCCTACGAGCAGTACTTC
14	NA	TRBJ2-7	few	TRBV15	CATSMGTSSYEQYF	TGTGCCACCAGCATGGGGACAAGCTCCTACGAGCAGTACTTC
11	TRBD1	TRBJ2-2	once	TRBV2	CAKQGAGELFF	TGTGCCAAACAGGGGGCCGGGGAGCTGTTTTTT
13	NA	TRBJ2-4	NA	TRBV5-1	CASSPEWQNIQYF	TGCGCCAGCAGCCCGGAGTGGCAAAACATTCAGTACTTC
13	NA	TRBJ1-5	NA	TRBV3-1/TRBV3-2	CASSQAENQPQHF	TGTGCCAGCAGCCAAGCCGAGAATCAGCCCCAGCATTTT
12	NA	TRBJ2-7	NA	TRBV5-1	CASNDSDGHLTF	TGCGCCAGCAATGACTCGGACGGACATCTCACCTTC
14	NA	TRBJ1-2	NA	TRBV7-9	CASSSGVYTYGYTF	TGTGCCAGCAGCTCAGGGGTCTACACCTATGGCTACACCTTC
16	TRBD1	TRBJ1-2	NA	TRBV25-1	CASSELEDRGLDGYTF	TGTGCCAGCAGTGAACTCGAGGACAGGGGGCTGGATGGCTACACCTTC
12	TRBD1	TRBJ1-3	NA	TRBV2	CASSQTGATIYF	TGTGCCAGCAGTCAGACAGGGGCCACCATATATTTT
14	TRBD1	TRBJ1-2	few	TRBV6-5	CASSLGTGLDGYTF	TGTGCCAGCAGCCTCGGGACAGGGCTGGATGGCTACACCTTC
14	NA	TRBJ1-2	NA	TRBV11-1	CASSTGRVGYGYTF	TGTGCCAGCAGCACGGGCAGGGTTGGCTATGGCTACACCTTC
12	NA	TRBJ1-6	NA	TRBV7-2	CASSFGFPPLHF	TGTGCCAGCAGCTTCGGGTTTCCACCCCTCCACTTT
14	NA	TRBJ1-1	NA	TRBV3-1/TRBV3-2	CASSQVPTGTEAFF	TGTGCCAGCAGCCAAGTGCCTACGGGCACTGAAGCTTTCTTT
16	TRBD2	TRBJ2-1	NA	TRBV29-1	CSVEDSGGRAYNEQFF	TGCAGCGTTGAAGATTCTGGCGGGAGGGCCTACAATGAGCAGTTCTTC
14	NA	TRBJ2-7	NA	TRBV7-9	CASSPLGAGREQYF	TGTGCCAGCAGCCCCTTAGGGGCAGGGAGGGAGCAGTACTTC
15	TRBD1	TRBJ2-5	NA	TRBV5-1	CASSLTGGNQETQYF	TGCGCCAGCAGCTTGACAGGGGGAAACCAAGAGACCCAGTACTTC
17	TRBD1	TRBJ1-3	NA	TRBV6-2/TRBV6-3	CASSYAGQGATGNTIYF	TGTGCCAGCAGTTACGCCGGACAGGGGGCAACTGGAAACACCATATATTTT
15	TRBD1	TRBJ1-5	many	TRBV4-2	CASSQGTGVDQPQHF	TGTGCCAGCAGCCAGGGGACAGGGGTCGATCAGCCCCAGCATTTT
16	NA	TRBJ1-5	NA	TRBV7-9	CASSPQGGGSNQPQHF	TGTGCCAGCAGCCCCCAGGGAGGGGGAAGCAATCAGCCCCAGCATTTT
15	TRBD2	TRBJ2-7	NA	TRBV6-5	CASSNRLAASYEQYF	TGTGCCAGCAGTAATAGGCTAGCGGCGTCCTACGAGCAGTACTTC
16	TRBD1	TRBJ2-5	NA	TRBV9	CASSVAGQGEWETQYF	TGTGCCAGCAGCGTAGCCGGGCAGGGGGAGTGGGAGACCCAGTACTTC
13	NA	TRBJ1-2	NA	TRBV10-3	CAISRDTGDGYTF	TGTGCCATCAGTCGGGACACCGGAGATGGCTACACCTTC
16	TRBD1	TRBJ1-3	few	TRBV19	CASSTRTGGTGNTIYF	TGTGCCAGTAGTACCCGGACAGGGGGAACTGGAAACACCATATATTTT
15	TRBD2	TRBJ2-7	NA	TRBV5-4	CASRAGTSGAYEQYF	TGTGCCAGCAGGGCCGGGACTAGCGGGGCCTACGAGCAGTACTTC
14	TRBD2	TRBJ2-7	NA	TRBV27	CASSYSGGAYEQYF	TGTGCCAGCAGTTACAGCGGGGGGGCCTACGAGCAGTACTTC
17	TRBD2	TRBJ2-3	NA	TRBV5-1	CASSLDGAGTSTDTQYF	TGCGCCAGCAGCTTGGATGGAGCGGGGACCAGCACAGATACGCAGTATTTT
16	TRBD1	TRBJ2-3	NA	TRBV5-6	CASSLRTGTSTDTQYF	TGTGCCAGCAGCCTGAGGACAGGAACTAGCACAGATACGCAGTATTTT
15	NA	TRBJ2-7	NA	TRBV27	CASSSLLTGSYEQYF	TGTGCCAGCAGTTCCCTTCTGACAGGCTCCTACGAGCAGTACTTC
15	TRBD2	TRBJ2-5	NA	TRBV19	CASRTSGRIMETQYF	TGTGCCAGTAGGACTAGCGGGAGAATAATGGAGACCCAGTACTTC
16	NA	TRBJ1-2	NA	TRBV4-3	CASSQDRQGSIWGYTF	TGCGCCAGCAGCCAAGATAGGCAGGGGTCCATTTGGGGCTACACCTTC
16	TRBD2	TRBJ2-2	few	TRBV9	CASSFPSGGAPGELFF	TGTGCCAGCAGCTTCCCTAGCGGGGGGGCCCCCGGGGAGCTGTTTTTT
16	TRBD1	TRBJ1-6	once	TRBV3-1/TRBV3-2	CASSPGTGLFNSPLHF	TGTGCCAGCAGCCCTGGGACAGGGCTGTTCAATTCACCCCTCCACTTT